Shown below are 19 T cell receptor beta chains from a single sample sequenced in a study of blood T cell repertoires in COVID-19. Produced via immunoSEQ multiplex PCR; TCRdb's table is partial and in-frame only. The sample lists under 120,000 clones, roughly 69% seen once, with about 6% in the top ten. The source material was peripheral blood. The source of these receptors is a man of 80 years or more with acute or convalescent COVID-19.

This sequence joins TRBV5-4 and TRBJ2-7; 9 bases map to TRBD1. Germline lookup yields CDR1 SGHNT and CDR2 YYREEE (reference sequence). CDR3 size: 16 residues. Trimming removed 0 bases from V and 5 bases from J; junction bases left unmatched: 9. Written as DNA, the CDR3 is TGTGCCAGCAGCTTGGCAGGGACAGGGACCTCAGACGAGCAGTACTTC. This sequence encodes CASSLAGTGTSDEQYF.

V and J are TRBV12-3 or TRBV12-4 and TRBJ2-2, with D tentatively TRBD2 (5 bases). CDR3 length: 12 amino acids. The ends were cut back, 4 bases at V and 8 bases at J, with 8 bases in the middle. The CDR3 sequence: CASSSGIGELFF. CDR3 nucleotides: TGTGCCAGCAGTTCGGGAATTGGGGAGCTGTTTTTT.

V is TRBV11-2 and J is TRBJ1-2, with a possible D match to TRBD1 (5 bases). Germline values: CDR1 SGHAT, CDR2 FQNNGV. Between the trimmed V and J ends, which lost 1 base and 4 bases, there was a span of 13 bases. The CDR3 has 15 amino acids. The CDR3 coding sequence is TGTGCCAGCAGCTTAGGCCTGGGGCCCTTCTATGGCTACACCTTC. Translating gives CASSLGLGPFYGYTF.

In this sample, this clone turned up a few times. This sequence joins TRBV27 and TRBJ1-6; 11 positions agree with TRBD1. CDR1 is MNHEY and CDR2 is SMNVEV in the germline V gene (reference sequence). J gave up 9 bases and V 5 bases, and 6 bases lay outside the gene matches. This CDR3 has 15 residues. DNA for the CDR3: TGTGCCAGCAGTACCCCGGGACAGGGGGGTTCACCCCTCCACTTT. The encoded protein is CASSTPGQGGSPLHF.

Of note for this clone: A junction boundary mismatches the germline segment, possibly from a read error. V and J are TRBV7-6 and TRBJ2-1, with 11 bases aligning to TRBD2. Per the germline V gene, CDR1 is SGHVS and CDR2 is FNYEAQ. The CDR3 spans 11 residues. The CDR3 loop reads CARTRLAGRLF. CDR3 nucleotide sequence: TGTGCCAGAACCCGACTAGCGGGACGTCTCTTC.

As to this clone: The junction departs from the called germline gene at one end, perhaps through a read error. The J gene is TRBJ1-2, the V gene TRBV2; TRBD1 might be the D (5 bases). Germline V CDR1 and CDR2: SNHLY, FYNNEI. This CDR3 has 14 residues. CDR3 region: CASSAGSANYGYTF. Here the CDR3 DNA reads TGTGCCAGCAGCGCAGGGTCAGCTAATTATGGCTACACCTTC.

This clone appeared once. Here the CDR3 DNA reads TGTGCCAGCAGCCCACGACCGCGCCGGACTAGCGGAGGATTCTACAATGAGCAGTTCTTC. It encodes CASSPRPRRTSGGFYNEQFF. V and J are TRBV21-1 and TRBJ2-1; no DNA check was done on the table's D call, TRBD2. TRBV21-1 is a pseudogene locus. The CDR3 has 20 amino acids.

The chain is built from TRBV9 and TRBJ2-4; TRBD1 matches at 8 bases. The CDR3 consists of 15 residues. Germline lookup yields CDR1 SGDLS and CDR2 YYNGEE. V trimming: 4 bases; J trimming: 1 base; junction bases outside the gene matches: 4. The CDR3: CASSSNRGAKNIQYF. The CDR3 DNA sequence: TGTGCCAGCAGCTCGAACAGGGGGGCCAAAAACATTCAGTACTTC.

The V gene is TRBV4-1, the J gene TRBJ1-1, with D tentatively TRBD1 (5 bases). Germline CDR1 reads MGHRA; CDR2 reads YSYEKL. CDR3 length equals 13 residues. Trimming shortened V by 3 bases and J by 2 bases, and 7 bases separated the two germline ends. CDR3 region: CASSQGQNTEAFF. The CDR3 bases are TGCGCCAGCAGCCAGGGGCAAAACACTGAAGCTTTCTTT.

The chain is built from TRBV5-5 and TRBJ2-7, with 12 nucleotides matching TRBD2. V was pared by 7 bases and J by 4 bases, with 9 bases of the junction left unmatched. CDR1 SGHKS and CDR2 YYEKEE come from the germline V gene (reference sequence). This CDR3 region has 15 residues. The CDR3 spells CASAQTSGSVYEQYF. CDR3 nucleotide sequence: TGTGCCAGCGCACAGACTAGCGGGAGTGTATACGAGCAGTACTTC.

This clone has a handful of counts. The genes are TRBV5-6 and TRBJ1-1; TRBD1 might be the D (5 bases). Germline loops: CDR1 SGHDT, CDR2 YYEEEE. The CDR3 length is 11 residues. V gave up 5 bases and J gave up 8 bases, with 10 bases separating them. The CDR3 bases are TGTGCCAGCAGAGCGGGGCTGGAAGCTTTCTTT. Protein: CASRAGLEAFF.

The rearrangement uses TRBV9 and TRBJ1-1; D perhaps matches TRBD1 (5 bases). Trimming removed 6 bases at V and 4 bases at J, with 13 bases between. The germline V gene encodes CDR1 SGDLS and CDR2 YYNGEE. There are 13 residues in the CDR3. CDR3 in DNA: TGTGCCAGCAATGGGGGACTGGGCACTGAAGCTTTCTTT. It yields the protein CASNGGLGTEAFF.

The genes are TRBV5-8 and TRBJ2-7; D is perhaps TRBD1 (6 bases). Per germline, CDR1 SGHTS and CDR2 YDEGEE. CDR3 length equals 15 residues. V lost 4 bases to trimming and J lost 4 bases, with 18 bases between them. This CDR3 reads CASSPLKAGVYEQYF. The CDR3 region has the DNA TGTGCCAGCAGCCCCCTGAAGGCAGGGGTTTACGAGCAGTACTTC.

The chain recombines TRBV6-4 with TRBJ1-3, with 11 nucleotides matching TRBD1. The CDR3 is 17 residues long. Germline CDR1 reads MRHNA; CDR2 reads SNTAGT. The V gene end was trimmed by 11 bases and the J gene end by 0 bases; junction bases not matched to a gene: 12. The CDR3 nucleotides read TGTGCCCCCCCCGGGACAGGGGGACGTCACTCTGGAAACACCATATATTTT. Its translation: CAPPGTGGRHSGNTIYF.

The chain joins TRBV7-2 to TRBJ2-2, with a possible D match to TRBD2 (5 bases). Germline V CDR1 and CDR2: SGHTA, FQGNSA. V lost 3 bases to trimming and J lost 6 bases, with 11 bases between them. The CDR3 contains 14 residues. CDR3 sequence: CASSFKGVPGELFF. In nucleotides, the CDR3 is TGTGCCAGCAGCTTCAAGGGAGTCCCCGGGGAGCTGTTTTTT.

The gene calls are TRBV5-1 and TRBJ2-5; 8 bases map to TRBD2. V trimming: 4 bases; J trimming: 2 bases; junction bases outside the gene matches: 7. This CDR3 spans 15 amino acids. Germline loops: CDR1 SGHRS, CDR2 YFSETQ. Written as DNA, the CDR3 is TGCGCCAGCAGCGTACTAGCGGACCTACAAGAGACCCAGTACTTC. It codes for CASSVLADLQETQYF.

This clone was counted at least ten times. The V and J genes are TRBV10-3 and TRBJ2-7; 7 bases are shared with TRBD1. The CDR3 is 11 residues long. CDR1 ENHRY and CDR2 SYGVKD come from the germline V gene. Germline trimming cut 10 bases from V and 5 bases from J; bases unmatched to any gene: 5. CDR3 in amino acids: CASRQGHEQYF. CDR3 coding DNA: TGTGCCAGCAGACAGGGCCACGAGCAGTACTTC.

The genes are TRBV5-1 and TRBJ2-2; TRBD1 matches at 7 bases. The CDR3 is 16 amino acids. The germline V gene encodes CDR1 SGHRS and CDR2 YFSETQ. Losses at the gene ends were 4 bases for V and 6 bases for J; bases not matched to a gene: 12. The CDR3 protein is CASSANPTGIAGELFF. In nucleotides, the CDR3 is TGCGCCAGCAGCGCCAATCCGACAGGGATCGCCGGGGAGCTGTTTTTT.

DNA for the CDR3: TGTGCCAGCAGTGAAGAGACTAGCGGAAACCCGAGGTACGAGCAGTACTTC. It codes for CASSEETSGNPRYEQYF. J is TRBJ2-7 and V is TRBV2; TRBD2 matches at 9 bases. CDR1 is SNHLY and CDR2 is FYNNEI in the germline V gene. This CDR3 spans 17 amino acids. J gave up 4 bases and V 1 base, and 11 bases lay outside the gene matches.